The 21 T cell receptor beta chains given below trace back to one sample, sequenced in a study of Tregs in tolerant kidney transplant recipients. Here immunoSEQ multiplex PCR was the method, and the copy in TCRdb shows in-frame clones only, minus some. The table includes about 240,000 clones, about 86% detected once. The sample taken for sequencing was CD4+ T cells from blood. These receptors all stem from a human donor in good health.

This chain joins TRBV30 and TRBJ2-7; D may be TRBD2 (5 bases). The CDR3 consists of 15 residues. The V and J ends lost 0 bases and 0 bases respectively, with 12 bases between them. Looked up from germline, CDR1 is GTSNPN and CDR2 is SVGIG (reference sequence). This CDR3 is CAWSVAGTRSYEQYF. CDR3 nucleotides: TGTGCCTGGAGTGTTGCGGGTACCCGCTCCTACGAGCAGTACTTC.

Only a few counts were recorded for this clone. The V gene is TRBV7-3, the J gene TRBJ2-1; TRBD2 matches at 8 bases. V lost 3 bases and J lost 6; bases outside the gene matches: 4. The length of the CDR3 is 14 residues. CDR1 and CDR2 from the germline V gene are SGHTA and FQGTGA. The DNA for the CDR3 is TGTGCCAGCAGCTTCCCGGGGGGGAGCAATGAGCAGTTCTTC. This codes for CASSFPGGSNEQFF.

CDR3 bases: TGTGCCAGCAGTAAGGACGGACGGACTCTGGACGAGCAGTACTTC. Its translation: CASSKDGRTLDEQYF. V gene TRBV6-5 combines with J gene TRBJ2-7, with D possibly being TRBD2 (5 bases). Germline V gives CDR1 MNHEY, CDR2 SVGAGI. Between the trimmed V and J ends, which lost 5 bases and 5 bases, there was a span of 19 bases. This CDR3 region has 15 residues.

The chain recombines TRBV4-1 with TRBJ2-7, with 10 nucleotides matching TRBD2. With 6 bases clipped from V and 7 bases from J, the junction kept 12 bases outside the gene matches. CDR1 MGHRA and CDR2 YSYEKL come from the germline V gene. The CDR3 contains 15 residues. This CDR3 is CASRRAGGPVGEQYF. CDR3 sequence (DNA): TGCGCCAGCAGGCGAGCGGGAGGGCCTGTCGGGGAGCAGTACTTC.

J is TRBJ1-3 and V is TRBV5-4, with no clear D. The CDR3 has 13 amino acids. Trimming cost V 1 base and J 2 bases, with 4 bases left between them. Germline CDR1 is SGHNT and CDR2 is YYREEE (reference sequence). CDR3 nucleotide sequence: TGTGCCAGCAGCTTGAGAGCTGGAAACACCATATATTTT. Its protein product is CASSLRAGNTIYF.

Comments on this clone: Compared with germline, one end of the junction differs, possibly owing to a read error. The chain recombines TRBV6-6 with TRBJ2-7; the match to TRBD1 covers 8 bases. CDR1 is MNHNY, CDR2 SVGAGI, per germline (reference sequence). The CDR3 runs 12 residues. The CDR3 sequence: CASTERTRGLNF. The CDR3 DNA follows: TGTGCCAGCACCGAACGTACCAGGGGGCTAAACTTC.

V gene TRBV6-5 combines with J gene TRBJ1-4, with D possibly being TRBD1 (6 bases). This CDR3 region has 13 residues. The germline V gene encodes CDR1 MNHEY and CDR2 SVGAGI. The ends were cut back, 11 bases at V and 3 bases at J, with 13 bases in the middle. CDR3 sequence reads: CASRGGANEKLFF. In nucleotides, the CDR3 is TGTGCCTCTAGGGGGGGAGCTAATGAAAAACTGTTTTTT.

The chain recombines TRBV6-5 with TRBJ1-6; D might be TRBD1 (5 bases). Looked up from germline, CDR1 is MNHEY and CDR2 is SVGAGI. This CDR3 region has 13 residues. Trimming left V 6 bases short and J 10 bases short, with 13 bases between. In DNA form, the CDR3 reads TGTGCCAGCAGGACTGGGACGGGGTCACCCCTCCACTTT. Translated, it gives CASRTGTGSPLHF.

This chain links TRBV5-4 with TRBJ2-2; the match to TRBD2 covers 9 bases. The germline V gene has CDR1 SGHNT and CDR2 YYREEE (reference sequence). The CDR3 totals 16 residues. V gave up 0 bases and J gave up 2 bases; unmatched junction bases: 2. The CDR3 DNA reads as TGTGCCAGCAGCTTGGGACTAGCGGAAAACACCGGGGAGCTGTTTTTT. It translates to CASSLGLAENTGELFF.

V is TRBV15 and J is TRBJ1-5; no clear D gene. This CDR3 is 16 amino acids long. Germline loops: CDR1 LNHNV, CDR2 YYDKDF (reference sequence). The V end lost 1 base, the J end lost 1 base, and 11 bases lay between the germline ends. CDR3 coding DNA: TGTGCCACCAGCAGAGGTGTGGAATTAAGCAATCAGCCCCAGCATTTT. Residues: CATSRGVELSNQPQHF. The whole variable domain, remainder taken from reference TRBV15 and TRBJ1-5, is DAMVIQNPRYQVTQFGKPVTLSCSQTLNHNVMYWYQQKSSQAPKLLFHYYDKDFNNEADTPDNFQSRRPNTSFCFLDIRSPGLGDTAMYLCATSRGVELSNQPQHFGDGTRLSIL.

V gene TRBV6-5 combines with J gene TRBJ2-7, with TRBD1 matching over 10 bases. With V trimmed by 1 base and J by 5 bases, 8 bases remained unmatched. The CDR3 is 16 amino acids. Germline CDR1 MNHEY, CDR2 SVGAGI. CDR3: CASSYYRDRGWDEQYF. The CDR3 coding sequence is TGTGCCAGCAGTTACTATAGGGACAGGGGCTGGGACGAGCAGTACTTC.

This chain uses TRBV29-1 with TRBJ1-5, with 7 nucleotides matching TRBD1. Germline V gene data show CDR1 as SQVTM and CDR2 as ANQGSEA. The V and J ends lost 6 bases and 2 bases, in that order; junction bases with no gene match: 7. The CDR3 has 14 amino acids. CDR3 in amino acids: CSVQTGQGNQPQHF. The CDR3 nucleotides are TGCAGCGTCCAGACAGGGCAGGGCAATCAGCCCCAGCATTTT.

The chain combines TRBV27 with TRBJ2-4; no firm D call. Trimming removed 1 base from V and 1 base from J, with 17 bases in between. Per germline, CDR1 MNHEY and CDR2 SMNVEV (reference sequence). This CDR3 spans 18 amino acids. This CDR3 reads CASSLWPVPIRAKNIQYF. The DNA of the CDR3 is TGTGCCAGCAGTTTATGGCCAGTCCCCATTCGGGCCAAAAACATTCAGTACTTC.

A remark on this clone: Other nucleotide sequences in the sample specify the same CDR3. The V call is TRBV19, the J call TRBJ1-5; D is undetermined. There are 16 residues in the CDR3. V gave up 6 bases and J gave up 3 bases, with 18 bases separating them. Germline CDR1 LNHDA, CDR2 SQIVND (reference sequence). Here the CDR3 reads CASSPLYRGNNQPQHF. As DNA, the CDR3 is TGTGCCAGTAGCCCGTTATACCGGGGAAACAATCAGCCCCAGCATTTT.

This chain uses TRBV6-1 with TRBJ1-6; TRBD1 matches 8 bases. This CDR3 is 15 amino acids long. CDR1 and CDR2 from the germline V gene are MNHNS and SASEGT. The V gene end was trimmed by 6 bases and the J gene end by 5 bases; junction bases not matched to a gene: 6. The CDR3: CASRPPGQDNSPLHF. In DNA form, the CDR3 reads TGTGCCAGCAGACCTCCGGGACAGGATAATTCACCCCTCCACTTT.

The chain employs TRBV18 and TRBJ2-2, with D perhaps matching TRBD1 (6 bases). The CDR3 sequence is 15 residues long. The V and J ends lost 5 bases and 4 bases respectively, with 14 bases between them. Germline V lookup: CDR1 KGHSH, CDR2 LQKENI. This chain's CDR3 is CASSADRLPTGELFF. In DNA form, the CDR3 reads TGTGCCAGCTCAGCAGACAGGCTACCCACCGGGGAGCTGTTTTTT.

The chain has TRBV5-4 and TRBJ1-1; TRBD1 matches 8 bases. The CDR3 length is 15 residues. The J segment lost 2 bases and the V segment lost 2 bases, leaving 5 bases of the junction unmatched. Germline V CDR1 and CDR2: SGHNT, YYREEE (reference sequence). Here the CDR3 reads CASSFKQGGNTEAFF. The CDR3 coding sequence is TGTGCCAGCAGCTTCAAACAGGGGGGAAACACTGAAGCTTTCTTT.

J is TRBJ1-1 and V is TRBV5-1; 10 nucleotides agree with TRBD1. V was pared by 4 bases and J by 5 bases, with 5 bases of the junction left unmatched. Germline V gene data show CDR1 as SGHRS and CDR2 as YFSETQ. The CDR3 is 14 residues long. The CDR3 nucleotides read TGCGCCAGCAGCGGACAGGGGGGAGGGACTGAAGCTTTCTTT. It is translated as CASSGQGGGTEAFF.

The chain has TRBV18 and TRBJ1-4; TRBD1 agrees at 8 bases. The CDR3 is 15 amino acids. CDR1 KGHSH and CDR2 LQKENI come from the germline V gene. V gave up 3 bases and J gave up 1 base; unmatched junction bases: 1. The CDR3 DNA follows: TGTGCCAGCTCACCGGGACAGGAAACTAATGAAAAACTGTTTTTT. It encodes CASSPGQETNEKLFF.

The chain is built from TRBV7-9 and TRBJ1-6; weak D call: TRBD1 (5 bases). Trimming removed 5 bases from V and 11 bases from J, with 19 bases in between. CDR1 is SEHNR, CDR2 FQNEAQ, per germline (reference sequence). This CDR3 region has 15 residues. The CDR3 protein is CASSLAPGPGAPLHF. The CDR3 DNA reads TGTGCCAGCAGCCTTGCACCGGGGCCCGGGGCACCCCTCCACTTT. The whole variable domain, filled in from reference TRBV7-9 and TRBJ1-6, reads DTGVSQNPRHKITKRGQNVTFRCDPISEHNRLYWYRQTLGQGPEFLTYFQNEAQLEKSRLLSDRFSAERPKGSFSTLEIQRTEQGDSAMYLCASSLAPGPGAPLHFGNGTRLTVT.

This clone is a singleton in its sample. J is TRBJ1-3 and V is TRBV25-1; D uncertain. CDR1 is MGHDK, CDR2 SYGVNS, per germline. Deletions cut 5 bases from V and 1 base from J, with 6 bases between. The length of the CDR3 is 13 residues. The CDR3 coding sequence is TGTGCCAGCAGTATCCGGTCTGGAAACACCATATATTTT. Protein product: CASSIRSGNTIYF.